The entry that follows covers one T cell receptor beta chain sequence. Unique molecular identifiers were used in preparing the TCRbeta library. TCRdb re-called the PCR reads through MiXCR, storing one row per CDR3 protein. The sample has around 400,000 distinct CDR3 sequences, just over 20% seen once. These data come from a study of T-cell reconstitution after alpha-beta-depleted transplantation in children. This TCR derives from a human donor who donated a stem cell graft to a child with acute myeloid leukemia. The sequences come from PBMCs from the stem cell graft donor, collected from the stem cell graft.

CDR3 DNA sequence: TGTGCCAGCAGTTTGGAAATAGCGGGACTAAACAATGAGCAGTTCTTC. Translation gives CASSLEIAGLNNEQFF. The rearrangement joins TRBV27 to TRBJ2-1, with 8 positions matching TRBD2. This CDR3 contains 16 residues. Germline CDR1 MNHEY, CDR2 SMNVEV (reference sequence). Trimming removed 3 bases from V and 5 bases from J; junction bases left unmatched: 9.